Listed here are 18 T cell receptor beta chains from one sample, sequenced in a study of PD-L1 blockade in urothelial cancer. Sample time point: peripheral blood 6 weeks after treatment start. TCRdb's table, derived via immunoSEQ multiplex PCR, lists solely in-frame clones and lacks some. The sample holds 48,000 or so clones, approximately 86% seen once. Sequences were derived from PBMCs, sampled around atezolizumab (anti-PD-L1) treatment. These TCRs come from a man aged 60 to 69 with urothelial cancer.

J is TRBJ1-6 and V is TRBV18; D perhaps matches TRBD1 (5 bases). From germline, CDR1 is KGHSH and CDR2 LQKENI. V shed 4 bases and J shed 12 bases, with 13 bases lying between them. CDR3 length: 13 residues. In DNA, the CDR3 is TGTGCCAGCTCACTACCACTCGGGGGACCCCTCCACTTT. Translated: CASSLPLGGPLHF.

This chain connects TRBV30 to TRBJ2-2; 8 nucleotides agree with TRBD2. From germline, CDR1 is GTSNPN and CDR2 SVGIG (reference sequence). The CDR3 spans 16 residues. J gave up 1 base and V 4 bases, and 8 bases lay outside the gene matches. The CDR3 DNA reads TGTGCCTGGACAGATTTCCGGGGGGGGAACACCGGGGAGCTGTTTTTT. Its protein is CAWTDFRGGNTGELFF.

The genes are TRBV7-9 and TRBJ2-7; 9 bases align to TRBD1. V was pared by 5 bases and J by 3 bases, with 8 bases of the junction left unmatched. CDR1 and CDR2 (germline): SEHNR, FQNEAQ (reference sequence). The CDR3 loop spans 15 amino acids. The CDR3 DNA reads as TGTGCCAGCAGCCGGACAGGGGCGGGTAACTACGAGCAGTACTTC. Translated, it gives CASSRTGAGNYEQYF. Complete variable domain (other parts from reference TRBV7-9 and TRBJ2-7): DTGVSQNPRHKITKRGQNVTFRCDPISEHNRLYWYRQTLGQGPEFLTYFQNEAQLEKSRLLSDRFSAERPKGSFSTLEIQRTEQGDSAMYLCASSRTGAGNYEQYFGPGTRLTVT.

This sequence joins TRBV6-1 and TRBJ2-1, with TRBD2 as a possible D gene (7 bases). CDR3 length: 16 residues. Per germline, CDR1 MNHNS and CDR2 SASEGT. V was pared by 2 bases and J by 4 bases, with 15 bases between. CDR3 residues: CASSEKGGGFYNEQFF. CDR3 nucleotide sequence: TGTGCCAGCAGTGAAAAAGGCGGGGGCTTTTACAATGAGCAGTTCTTC.

This chain joins TRBV5-8 and TRBJ1-6; TRBD1 matches 7 bases. Losses at the gene ends were 4 bases for V and 10 bases for J; bases not matched to a gene: 14. There are 16 residues in the CDR3. Germline CDR1 reads SGHTS; CDR2 reads YDEGEE. CDR3 DNA: TGTGCCAGCAGCAAAATATTGGGACAGTACGTCTCACCCCTCCACTTT. It codes for CASSKILGQYVSPLHF.

DNA of the CDR3: TGTGCCAGCTCACCCCCGGGACAGAGGTCAGATACGCAGTATTTT. Amino acids: CASSPPGQRSDTQYF. The chain links TRBV18 to TRBJ2-3, with 7 bases fitting TRBD1. The CDR3 has 15 amino acids. V was pared by 3 bases and J by 4 bases, with 7 bases of the junction left unmatched. CDR1 is KGHSH and CDR2 is LQKENI in the germline V gene.

This chain connects TRBV7-8 to TRBJ2-1; D call uncertain. Per the germline V gene, CDR1 is SGHVS and CDR2 is FQNEAQ. The CDR3 is 11 amino acids. Deletions cut 5 bases from V and 8 bases from J, with 7 bases between. CDR3 DNA sequence: TGTGCCAGCAGCCCAGTATATGAGCAGTTCTTC. Amino acids: CASSPVYEQFF.

This clone was seen more than once but under ten times. The chain combines TRBV18 with TRBJ1-2; D not resolved. Deletions cut 6 bases from V and 5 bases from J, with 28 bases between. CDR1 is KGHSH, CDR2 LQKENI, per germline. This CDR3 contains 18 residues. CDR3 sequence (DNA): TGTGCCAGCTCGCCCGACGCAACCCACGAAGATGGGGAGTATGGCTACACCTTC. This translates into CASSPDATHEDGEYGYTF. Drawing the rest from reference TRBV18 and TRBJ1-2, the complete variable domain is NAGVMQNPRHLVRRRGQEARLRCSPMKGHSHVYWYRQLPEEGLKFMVYLQKENIIDESGMPKERFSAEFPKEGPSILRIQQVVRGDSAAYFCASSPDATHEDGEYGYTFGSGTRLTVV.

This chain joins TRBV7-2 and TRBJ2-6; a weak D match, TRBD2 (6 bases). The V gene lost 8 bases and the J gene lost 1 base, with 15 bases spanning the gap. The CDR3 loop spans 16 amino acids. Germline V lookup: CDR1 SGHTA, CDR2 FQGNSA. CDR3: CASGIAGSSGANVLTF. CDR3 coding DNA: TGTGCCAGCGGTATCGCGGGGTCATCTGGGGCCAACGTCCTGACTTTC.

The genes are TRBV5-1 and TRBJ2-1, with 7 bases identical to TRBD2. J gave up 1 base and V 2 bases, and 3 bases lay outside the gene matches. CDR1 is SGHRS, CDR2 YFSETQ, per germline. The CDR3 extends over 15 amino acids. The CDR3 is CASSFIGGSYNEQFF. Written as DNA, the CDR3 is TGCGCCAGCAGCTTCATCGGGGGGTCCTACAATGAGCAGTTCTTC.

This clone appeared once. V usage is TRBV7-2 and J usage is TRBJ1-2; a possible D gene is TRBD1 (5 bases). The V gene lost 0 bases and the J gene lost 0 bases, with 14 bases spanning the gap. From germline, CDR1 is SGHTA and CDR2 FQGNSA. The CDR3 loop spans 17 amino acids. The CDR3 sequence is CASSLAWAGRANYGYTF. In nucleotides, the CDR3 is TGTGCCAGCAGCTTAGCGTGGGCAGGGAGGGCTAACTATGGCTACACCTTC.

This chain uses TRBV2 with TRBJ1-4; D is perhaps TRBD1 (5 bases). Germline CDR1 is SNHLY and CDR2 is FYNNEI. The CDR3 runs to 15 residues. V was pared by 8 bases and J by 3 bases, with 16 bases between. Here the CDR3 reads CASSAPRGANEKLFF. The CDR3 DNA follows: TGTGCCAGCTCAGCTCCACGGGGGGCTAATGAAAAACTGTTTTTT.

The gene calls are TRBV9 and TRBJ2-3; D is uncertain. CDR1 is SGDLS, CDR2 YYNGEE, per germline. V was cut by 4 bases and J by 0 bases, with 9 bases left in between. This CDR3 comprises 14 residues. The CDR3 nucleotides are TGTGCCAGCAGCACACAAATCAGCACAGATACGCAGTATTTT. This sequence encodes CASSTQISTDTQYF.

The chain carries TRBV5-1 and TRBJ1-5; 7 positions agree with TRBD1. Germline trimming cut 2 bases from V and 0 bases from J; bases unmatched to any gene: 5. The CDR3 contains 16 residues. The germline V gene encodes CDR1 SGHRS and CDR2 YFSETQ. The CDR3, as DNA: TGCGCCAGCAGCTTAGGGGGCCTATATAGCAATCAGCCCCAGCATTTT. Its protein product is CASSLGGLYSNQPQHF.

This sequence joins TRBV30 and TRBJ1-6, with 9 bases identical to TRBD1. CDR3 size: 13 residues. With 5 bases clipped from V and 7 bases from J, the junction kept 3 bases outside the gene matches. Germline assignment: CDR1 GTSNPN and CDR2 SVGIG (reference sequence). CDR3 in amino acids: CAWSGQGNSPLHF. In nucleotides, the CDR3 is TGTGCCTGGTCCGGACAGGGGAATTCACCCCTCCACTTT.

The rearrangement joins TRBV27 to TRBJ2-7; D perhaps matches TRBD2 (6 bases). This CDR3 contains 14 residues. CDR1 and CDR2 from the germline V gene are MNHEY and SMNVEV (reference sequence). Deletions cut 4 bases from V and 3 bases from J, with 13 bases between. CDR3 sequence (DNA): TGTGCCAGCAGTTGGAGGGGTGCTAACTACGAGCAGTACTTC. This gives the protein CASSWRGANYEQYF.

The chain is built from TRBV2 and TRBJ2-7, with D possibly being TRBD1 (6 bases). This CDR3 region has 12 residues. Trimming removed 7 bases at V and 6 bases at J, with 13 bases between. In germline, CDR1 is SNHLY, CDR2 FYNNEI. The DNA for the CDR3 is TGTGCCAGCAACGACTTCAGGGGCGAGCAGTACTTC. Its protein is CASNDFRGEQYF.

V is TRBV5-6 and J is TRBJ2-1, with 8 nucleotides matching TRBD2. This CDR3 is 16 amino acids long. CDR1 and CDR2 from the germline V gene are SGHDT and YYEEEE. Unmatched junction bases numbered 6, after V lost 1 base and J lost 3 bases. The CDR3 is CASSLRIAGLYNEQFF. The DNA of the CDR3 is TGTGCCAGCAGCTTGAGGATAGCGGGACTCTACAATGAGCAGTTCTTC.